A selection of T cell receptor beta chains follows, all from one sample in a study of blood T cell repertoires in COVID-19. The method was immunoSEQ multiplex PCR; TCRdb's version includes in-frame clones alone and lacks a portion of them. Among 300,000 to 400,000 clones, about 86% were seen once, and the ten largest hold 2.5% to 3.5%. The specimen was peripheral blood. All receptors derive from a man aged 25-40 years with active or convalescent COVID-19. CDR3s leave out the opening cysteine and the closing phenylalanine or tryptophan. Not every row has a clone size; where given, it reads once, few, many or a size class.

cdr3_aa | clone_size | v_call | cdr3_length
ASSKAGRVAGKGSYNEQF | . | TRBV21-1 | 18
ASSLAAVNTGELF | few | TRBV5-1 | 13
ASQGGGSYNEQF | . | TRBV9 | 12
ASSRETGGYLETQY | . | TRBV5-8 | 14
ASNNEGHPATNEKLF | . | TRBV19 | 15
ASSQEGGVDRGLLNSPLH | . | TRBV4-1 | 18
ASSAPLAGASGELF | . | TRBV9 | 14
ASTPRGPGVGETQY | . | TRBV19 | 14
ASSVETGGHTIY | . | TRBV9 | 12
ASSQGPTGTGVQY | . | TRBV3-1/TRBV3-2 | 13
ASSSQVLGSEAF | . | TRBV27 | 12
ATSRGEGRYEQY | . | TRBV15 | 12
ASSIDGQSYEQY | . | TRBV19 | 12
ASSLTPLAGGSTDTQY | . | TRBV7-3 | 16
ASSYPITSGGYEQY | . | TRBV6-5 | 14
ASSVVDSNSPLH | . | TRBV9 | 12
SAAYGVDTIY | once | TRBV29-1 | 10
ASSSGLAGLTDTQY | . | TRBV7-3 | 14
ASSPQEGTDVYEQY | . | TRBV3-1/TRBV3-2 | 14
ASSQGLGGETYNEQF | . | TRBV4-3 | 15
ASSLVSGGINEQF | . | TRBV5-1 | 13
ASSLAQGLEVTDTQY | . | TRBV11-3 | 15
ASRIGGYAEAF | once | TRBV19 | 11
ASSYLLDRGQYSNQPQH | . | TRBV9 | 17
ASSQGGTVEAF | few | TRBV4-3 | 11
ASSLDRTNTGELF | . | TRBV7-8 | 13
ASSVVSSAYNEQF | . | TRBV9 | 13
ASSFPTYEQY | . | TRBV7-2 | 10
ASSLGGVSTDTQY | few | TRBV7-2 | 13
ASSRGYNQPQH | . | TRBV7-3 | 11
ASSRGGLSTDTQY | . | TRBV3-1/TRBV3-2 | 13
ASSGRTEEGTDTQY | . | TRBV11-3 | 14
ASSWASPRTRGSYEQY | . | TRBV28 | 16
ASGLNRLAGFDTQY | . | TRBV28 | 14
ASTETSGSYEQY | once | TRBV6-5 | 12
ASSRAGGDTQY | . | TRBV7-3 | 11
ASSQAPFSYEQY | . | TRBV3-1/TRBV3-2 | 12
ASSPAGSPISTDTQY | . | TRBV7-8 | 15
ASSPPYSGNTGELF | . | TRBV18 | 14
ASSQGGNQPQH | . | TRBV4-3 | 11
ATSRAGQVYEQY | . | TRBV15 | 12
ASSAERETQY | . | TRBV2 | 10
ASSGGQSLSYEQY | . | TRBV5-1 | 13
ASSEDRVKRDTQY | . | TRBV7-2 | 13
ASSPDRVEQY | . | TRBV18 | 10
ASSQADRDVGGYT | . | TRBV4-3 | 13
ASSSWGLAGVGNEQF | . | TRBV4-1 | 15
ASSVGTSGYNEQF | . | TRBV9 | 13
ASSQDYREVNYGYT | . | TRBV4-3 | 14
ASSLSGFTDTQY | . | TRBV7-3 | 12
ASSFGAGVGNEQF | . | TRBV11-2 | 13
ASSTLDRGRTEAF | . | TRBV7-8 | 13
ASSLVTEGRRGGTQY | . | TRBV7-2 | 15
ASTPLRRGDLNEKLF | . | TRBV27 | 15
ASSPRQGGFNTEAF | . | TRBV18 | 14
ASSLGSRGGYT | . | TRBV7-2 | 11
ASSLTGGTYEQY | few | TRBV6-2/TRBV6-3 | 12
ASSLGRRGEQF | . | TRBV11-1 | 11
ATSESGQGDGYT | once | TRBV24-1 | 12